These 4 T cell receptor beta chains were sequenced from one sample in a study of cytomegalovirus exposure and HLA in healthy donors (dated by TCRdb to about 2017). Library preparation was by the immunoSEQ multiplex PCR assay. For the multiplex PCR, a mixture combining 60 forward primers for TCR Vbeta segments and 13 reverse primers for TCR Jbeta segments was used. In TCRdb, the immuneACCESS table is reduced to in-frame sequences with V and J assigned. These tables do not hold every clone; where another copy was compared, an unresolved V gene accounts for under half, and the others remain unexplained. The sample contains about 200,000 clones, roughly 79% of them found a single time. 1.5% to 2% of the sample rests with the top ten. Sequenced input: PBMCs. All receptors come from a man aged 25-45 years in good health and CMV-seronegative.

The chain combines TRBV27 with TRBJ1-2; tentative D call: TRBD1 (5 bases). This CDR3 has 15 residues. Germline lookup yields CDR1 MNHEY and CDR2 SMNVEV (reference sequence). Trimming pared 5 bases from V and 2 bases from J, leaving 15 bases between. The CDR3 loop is CASSPSGGTNYGYTF. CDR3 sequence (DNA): TGTGCCAGCAGTCCGTCGGGGGGGACGAACTATGGCTACACCTTC.

The DNA of the CDR3 is TGTGCCAGCAGCCTAAAACTGGGACAGGGGAACCGTCACGAGCAGTACTTC. The encoded protein is CASSLKLGQGNRHEQYF. This rearrangement joins TRBV28 to TRBJ2-7, with 10 bases fitting TRBD1. V lost 6 bases and J lost 5; bases outside the gene matches: 16. CDR1 and CDR2 (germline): MDHEN, SYDVKM. This CDR3 has 17 residues.

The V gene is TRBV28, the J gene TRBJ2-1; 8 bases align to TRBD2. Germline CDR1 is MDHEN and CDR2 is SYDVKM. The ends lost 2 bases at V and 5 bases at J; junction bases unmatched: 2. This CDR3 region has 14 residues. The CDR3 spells CASSLLAGNNEQFF. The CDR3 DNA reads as TGTGCCAGCAGTTTACTAGCGGGTAACAATGAGCAGTTCTTC.

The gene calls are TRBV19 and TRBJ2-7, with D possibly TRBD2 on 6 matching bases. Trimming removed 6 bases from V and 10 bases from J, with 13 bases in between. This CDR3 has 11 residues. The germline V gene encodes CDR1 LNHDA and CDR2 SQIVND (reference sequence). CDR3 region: CASRLGDLQYF. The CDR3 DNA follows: TGTGCCAGTAGATTAGGGGACTTACAGTACTTC.